These 13 T cell receptor beta chains were sequenced from one sample in a study of cytomegalovirus exposure and HLA in healthy donors. The repertoire was sequenced with immunoSEQ multiplex PCR; TCRdb's copy has only in-frame clones and lacks some. The repertoire holds 100,000 to 150,000 clones, with about 94% as singletons. The source material was PBMCs. These receptors all stem from a woman aged 18-29 years in good health and CMV-seronegative.

The chain recombines TRBV28 with TRBJ1-5; the D is unclear. This CDR3 is built from 11 residues. Germline CDR1 MDHEN, CDR2 SYDVKM. V was trimmed by 6 bases and J by 4 bases, leaving 4 bases between them. CDR3 coding DNA: TGTGCCAGCAGCTATAATCAGCCCCAGCATTTT. Translating gives CASSYNQPQHF.

V is TRBV14 and J is TRBJ1-1; D not certain. This CDR3 comprises 15 residues. The germline V gene has CDR1 SGHDN and CDR2 FVKESK. V lost 1 base to trimming and J lost 1 base, with 10 bases between them. CDR3 loop: CASSQVGLRNTEAFF. For the CDR3, the DNA is TGTGCCAGCAGCCAAGTTGGACTCCGGAACACTGAAGCTTTCTTT.

The CDR3 DNA reads as TGCGCCAGCAGCCAAGTCGGGAGCCCTAATGAGCAGTTCTTC. It translates to CASSQVGSPNEQFF. V and J are TRBV4-1 and TRBJ2-1; maybe TRBD2 (6 bases). Germline values: CDR1 MGHRA, CDR2 YSYEKL. There are 14 residues in the CDR3. Trimming left V 1 base short and J 7 bases short, with 11 bases between.

This chain connects TRBV7-2 to TRBJ1-2; 9 bases map to TRBD1. This CDR3 has 15 residues. Looked up from germline, CDR1 is SGHTA and CDR2 is FQGNSA. V trimming: 3 bases; J trimming: 6 bases; junction bases outside the gene matches: 8. The CDR3 region is CASSFTGGAGDGYTF. In nucleotides, the CDR3 is TGTGCCAGCAGCTTTACAGGGGGCGCAGGAGATGGCTACACCTTC.

This chain connects TRBV6-1 to TRBJ2-5, with D perhaps TRBD1 (6 bases). The CDR3 consists of 14 residues. V lost 4 bases, J lost 0 bases, and 9 bases lay in between. Looked up from germline, CDR1 is MNHNS and CDR2 is SASEGT. The CDR3 loop is CASSAWTDQETQYF. In DNA, the CDR3 is TGTGCCAGCAGTGCATGGACAGACCAAGAGACCCAGTACTTC.

The chain recombines TRBV11-2 with TRBJ2-7, with D possibly matching TRBD2 (7 bases). Trimming left V 2 bases short and J 0 bases short, with 20 bases between. Germline loops: CDR1 SGHAT, CDR2 FQNNGV. The CDR3 has 18 residues. The CDR3 nucleotides are TGTGCCAGCAGCTTATTCGCCTCCGGGGGGCGCAGCTCCTACGAGCAGTACTTC. The encoded protein is CASSLFASGGRSSYEQYF.

This sequence joins TRBV28 and TRBJ1-5, with D possibly TRBD1 on 6 matching bases. The germline V and J ends were trimmed by 5 bases and 2 bases, with 16 bases remaining between them. In germline, CDR1 is MDHEN, CDR2 SYDVKM. This CDR3 is built from 16 residues. CDR3 coding DNA: TGTGCCAGCAGTCTCCCAGGGGCGGTCGGCAATCAGCCCCAGCATTTT. Protein product: CASSLPGAVGNQPQHF. The whole variable domain, remainder taken from reference TRBV28 and TRBJ1-5, is DVKVTQSSRYLVKRTGEKVFLECVQDMDHENMFWYRQDPGLGLRLIYFSYDVKMKEKGDIPEGYSVSREKKERFSLILESASTNQTSMYLCASSLPGAVGNQPQHFGDGTRLSIL.

The gene calls are TRBV27 and TRBJ2-3, with 10 bases that match TRBD2. V was clipped by 3 bases and J by 3 bases; unmatched bases: 3. Germline V gene lookup returns CDR1 MNHEY and CDR2 SMNVEV (reference sequence). The CDR3 has 15 residues. The DNA of the CDR3 is TGTGCCAGCAGTTTCAAAGCGGGAGGGACAGATACGCAGTATTTT. This codes for CASSFKAGGTDTQYF.

The DNA for the CDR3 is TGCGCCAGCAGCCCGCGGACTAGCGGGGCCACAGATACGCAGTATTTT. It translates to CASSPRTSGATDTQYF. This chain connects TRBV5-1 to TRBJ2-3, with 12 nucleotides matching TRBD2. Trimming cost V 4 bases and J 2 bases; bases outside gene matches: 5. The CDR3 loop spans 16 amino acids. Germline lookup yields CDR1 SGHRS and CDR2 YFSETQ.

To note about this clone: At one end, the junction sequence differs from germline, possibly due to a read error. The chain combines TRBV5-1 with TRBJ2-7; the match to TRBD1 covers 8 bases. Germline lookup yields CDR1 SGHRS and CDR2 YFSETQ. The CDR3 contains 14 residues. The CDR3 DNA is TGCGCCAGCAGTTTGGACAGGGTCTTTTACGAGCAGTACTTC. It encodes CASSLDRVFYEQYF.

V and J are TRBV9 and TRBJ2-1; 12 positions agree with TRBD2. V shed 2 bases, J shed 7 bases, and the junction held 7 bases outside the gene matches. In germline, CDR1 is SGDLS, CDR2 YYNGEE. There are 16 residues in the CDR3. The CDR3 nucleotides read TGTGCCAGCAGCGTTGGGCTAGCGGGGGGGCGTAATGAGCAGTTCTTC. Its protein product is CASSVGLAGGRNEQFF.

The chain joins TRBV28 to TRBJ2-1; a weak D match, TRBD1 (5 bases). The CDR3 length is 13 residues. Germline V gives CDR1 MDHEN, CDR2 SYDVKM. Trimming removed 5 bases from V and 6 bases from J, with 11 bases in between. CDR3 sequence (DNA): TGTGCCAGCAGTGATAACAGGTCCAATGAGCAGTTCTTC. This translates into CASSDNRSNEQFF.

The chain couples TRBV28 to TRBJ2-3; D remains unclear. Germline V gives CDR1 MDHEN, CDR2 SYDVKM. The CDR3 runs 15 residues. Trimming took 10 bases from V and 2 from J, leaving 19 bases between them. The CDR3 loop reads CATHRVVSLTDTQYF. The CDR3 DNA reads as TGTGCCACACACCGGGTTGTCAGCCTCACAGATACGCAGTATTTT.